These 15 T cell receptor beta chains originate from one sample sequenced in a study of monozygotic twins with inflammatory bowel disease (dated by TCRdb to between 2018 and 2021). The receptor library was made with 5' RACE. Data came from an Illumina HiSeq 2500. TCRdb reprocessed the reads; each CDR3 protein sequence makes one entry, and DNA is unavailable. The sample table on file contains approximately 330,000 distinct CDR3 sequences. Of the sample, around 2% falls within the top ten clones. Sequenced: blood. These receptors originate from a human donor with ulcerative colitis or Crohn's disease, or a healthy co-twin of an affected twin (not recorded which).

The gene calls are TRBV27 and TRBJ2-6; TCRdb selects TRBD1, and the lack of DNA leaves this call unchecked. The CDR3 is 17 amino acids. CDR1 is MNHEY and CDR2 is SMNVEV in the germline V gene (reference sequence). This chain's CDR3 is CASSAPRGSSGANVLTF.

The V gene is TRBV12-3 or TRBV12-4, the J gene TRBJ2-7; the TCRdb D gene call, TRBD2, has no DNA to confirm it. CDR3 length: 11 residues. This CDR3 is CAKGPLYEQYF.

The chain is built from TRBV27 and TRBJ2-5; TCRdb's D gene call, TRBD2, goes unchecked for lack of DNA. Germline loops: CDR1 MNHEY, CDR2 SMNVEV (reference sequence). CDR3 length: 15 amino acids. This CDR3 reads CASSLFFWWEETQYF.

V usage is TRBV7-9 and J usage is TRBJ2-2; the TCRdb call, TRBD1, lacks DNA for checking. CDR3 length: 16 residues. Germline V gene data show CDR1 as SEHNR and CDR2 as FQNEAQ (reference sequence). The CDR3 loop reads CATLHRAASNTGELFF.

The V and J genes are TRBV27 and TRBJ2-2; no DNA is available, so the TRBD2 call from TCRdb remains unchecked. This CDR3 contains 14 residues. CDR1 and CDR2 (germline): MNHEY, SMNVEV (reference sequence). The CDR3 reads CASSSLAGIGVLFF.

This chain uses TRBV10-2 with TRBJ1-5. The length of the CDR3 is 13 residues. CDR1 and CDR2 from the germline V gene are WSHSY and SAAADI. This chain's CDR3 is CASTQGRDQPQHF.

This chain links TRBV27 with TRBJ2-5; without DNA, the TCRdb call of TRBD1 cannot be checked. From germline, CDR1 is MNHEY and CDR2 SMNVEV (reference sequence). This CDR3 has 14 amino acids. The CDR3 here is CASRRQGQKETQYF.

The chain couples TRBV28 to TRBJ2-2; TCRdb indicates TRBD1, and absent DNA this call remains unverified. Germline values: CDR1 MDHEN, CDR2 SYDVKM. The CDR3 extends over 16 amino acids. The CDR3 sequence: CASSLWGSGGTGELFF.

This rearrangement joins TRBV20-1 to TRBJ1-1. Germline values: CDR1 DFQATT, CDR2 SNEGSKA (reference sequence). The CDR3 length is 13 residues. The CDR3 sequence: CSARAGRNTEAFF.

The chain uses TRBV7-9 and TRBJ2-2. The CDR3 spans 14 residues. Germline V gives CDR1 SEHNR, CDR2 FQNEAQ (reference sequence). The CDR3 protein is CASMQSGNTGELFF.

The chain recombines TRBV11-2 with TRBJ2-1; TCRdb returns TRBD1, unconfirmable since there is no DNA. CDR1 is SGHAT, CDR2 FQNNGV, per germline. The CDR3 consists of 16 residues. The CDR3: CASSPGGNLAYNEQFF. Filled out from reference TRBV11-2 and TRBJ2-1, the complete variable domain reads EAGVAQSPRYKIIEKRQSVAFWCNPISGHATLYWYQQILGQGPKLLIQFQNNGVVDDSQLPKDRFSAERLKGVDSTLKIQPAKLEDSAVYLCASSPGGNLAYNEQFFGPGTRLTVL.

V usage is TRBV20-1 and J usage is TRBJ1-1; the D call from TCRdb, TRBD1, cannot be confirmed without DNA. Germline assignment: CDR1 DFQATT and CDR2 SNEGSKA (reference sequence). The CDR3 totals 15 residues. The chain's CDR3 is CSAVDWDSMNTEAFF.

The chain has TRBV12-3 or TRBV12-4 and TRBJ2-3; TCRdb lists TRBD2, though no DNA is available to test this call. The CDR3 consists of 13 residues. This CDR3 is CASLAGLTDTQYF.

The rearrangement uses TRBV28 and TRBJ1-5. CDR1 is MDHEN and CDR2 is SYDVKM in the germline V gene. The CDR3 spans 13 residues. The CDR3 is CASSFLGNQPQHF.

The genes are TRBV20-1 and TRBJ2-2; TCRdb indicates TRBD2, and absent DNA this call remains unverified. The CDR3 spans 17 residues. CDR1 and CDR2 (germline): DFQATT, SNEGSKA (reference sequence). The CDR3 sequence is CSARRGLAGEKAGELFF.